Sequencing of this T cell receptor beta chain was carried out in a study of blood T cell repertoires in COVID-19. For the study at large: The United States, Italy and Spain supplied acute and convalescent COVID-19 samples. Sources were T cells, B-cell-depleted T cells, or PBMCs; the material itself was cDNA or gDNA.

The V gene's germline CDR1 is LNHDA and CDR2 SQIVND (reference sequence). CDR3 length: 13 amino acids. The V gene end was trimmed by 3 bases and the J gene end by 3 bases; junction bases not matched to a gene: 2. Source study methods: Nucleated cell counts were estimated from reference gene primer amplification. Sequenced by immunoSEQ multiplex PCR; TCRdb stores in-frame clones only, minus some. The V and J calls and clone size were taken over from that table, and D and trimming were inferred from the DNA. The sample includes some 250,000 clones, around 90% of them seen just once. The sequenced sample was peripheral blood. The chain uses TRBV19 and TRBJ2-7; 7 nucleotides match TRBD1. This TCR derives from a man aged 60-69 years who had recovered from COVID-19. The CDR3 DNA is TGTGCCAGTAGTATGGACAGGCTCTACGAGCAGTACTTC. It specifies CASSMDRLYEQYF.